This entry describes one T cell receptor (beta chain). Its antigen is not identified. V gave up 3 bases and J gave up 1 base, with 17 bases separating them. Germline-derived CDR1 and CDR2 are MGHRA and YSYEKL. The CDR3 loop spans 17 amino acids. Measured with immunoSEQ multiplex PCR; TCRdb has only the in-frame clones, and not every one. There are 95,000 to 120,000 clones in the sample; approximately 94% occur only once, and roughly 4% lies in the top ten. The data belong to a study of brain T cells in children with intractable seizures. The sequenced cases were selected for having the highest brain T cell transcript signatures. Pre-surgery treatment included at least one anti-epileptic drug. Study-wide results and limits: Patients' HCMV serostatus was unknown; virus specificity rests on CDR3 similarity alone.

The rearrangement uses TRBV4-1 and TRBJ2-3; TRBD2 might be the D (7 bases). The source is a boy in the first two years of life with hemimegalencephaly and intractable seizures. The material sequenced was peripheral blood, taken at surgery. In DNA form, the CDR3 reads TGCGCCAGCAGCCACCAGGGAGGGGGGGCGCGCACAGATACGCAGTATTTT. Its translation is CASSHQGGGARTDTQYF.